This T cell receptor beta chain was captured by sequencing in a study of cytomegalovirus exposure and HLA in healthy donors. General observations from the study: Near-uniform donor sequencing depth was presumed by presence/absence analyses.

In the PCR, 60 Vbeta and 13 Jbeta primers were used. The assay was immunoSEQ multiplex PCR, and TCRdb's table has in-frame clones only and misses some. This table holds more than 150,000 clones, more than 65% found once. On this clone: Its target is unknown.

Material for sequencing was PBMCs. The source is a girl between 2 and 10 years old in good health and CMV-seropositive.

CDR3 region: CASSSRYDGEQYF. CDR3 in DNA: TGTGCCAGCTCCTCCCGGTATGATGGCGAGCAGTACTTC. The chain employs TRBV18 and TRBJ2-7; D is uncertain. The CDR3 has 13 residues. Germline V gives CDR1 KGHSH, CDR2 LQKENI. V lost 6 bases, J lost 6 bases, and 15 bases lay in between.